Listed below are T cell receptor beta chains from one sample, sequenced in a study of blood T cell repertoires in COVID-19. Clones were sequenced by immunoSEQ multiplex PCR, and TCRdb holds only the in-frame ones, with some missing. The table has about 310,000 clones, around 90% seen once. The sequencing sample was made of peripheral blood. The receptors stem from a woman in her thirties or forties with COVID-19, enrolled during active disease. CDR3s include the opening cysteine and the closing phenylalanine or tryptophan. The order of the fields is V gene, clone size, D gene, J gene, CDR3 DNA, CDR3 protein. A D gene is named only where the DNA matches it firmly. Only some rows state a clone size, as once, few, many or a class for expanded clones.

v_call: TRBV4-2; clone_size: NA; d_call: NA; j_call: TRBJ1-1; cdr3_nt: TGTGCCAGCAGCCAACAACCCTCGACAGTGAACACTGAAGCTTTCTTT; cdr3_aa: CASSQQPSTVNTEAFF
v_call: TRBV28; clone_size: few; d_call: NA; j_call: TRBJ2-7; cdr3_nt: TGTGCCAGCAGTTCAACCTACGAGCAGTACTTC; cdr3_aa: CASSSTYEQYF
v_call: TRBV12-3/TRBV12-4; clone_size: NA; d_call: TRBD1; j_call: TRBJ1-1; cdr3_nt: TGTGCCAGCATCGAGACAGGGGGCACTGAAGCTTTCTTT; cdr3_aa: CASIETGGTEAFF
v_call: TRBV28; clone_size: NA; d_call: NA; j_call: TRBJ2-7; cdr3_nt: TGTGCCAGCAGCCCCCCGAGACAGACGATAACCTACGAGCAGTACTTC; cdr3_aa: CASSPPRQTITYEQYF
v_call: TRBV10-3; clone_size: NA; d_call: TRBD2; j_call: TRBJ2-2; cdr3_nt: TGTGCCATCAGTGAGTCTACGGGAGGGGGAACCGGGGAGCTGTTTTTT; cdr3_aa: CAISESTGGGTGELFF
v_call: TRBV9; clone_size: NA; d_call: NA; j_call: TRBJ2-7; cdr3_nt: TGTGCCAGCAGCCGGGACTCCTCCTACGAGCAGTACTTC; cdr3_aa: CASSRDSSYEQYF
v_call: TRBV7-2; clone_size: NA; d_call: NA; j_call: TRBJ1-1; cdr3_nt: TGTGCCAGCAGCGCCTGGGGGCTGAACACTGAAGCTTTCTTT; cdr3_aa: CASSAWGLNTEAFF
v_call: TRBV3-1/TRBV3-2; clone_size: NA; d_call: NA; j_call: TRBJ2-3; cdr3_nt: TGTGCCAGCAGCCATATCGGGGGGCCAGATACGCAGTATTTT; cdr3_aa: CASSHIGGPDTQYF
v_call: TRBV28; clone_size: NA; d_call: NA; j_call: TRBJ1-5; cdr3_nt: TGTGCCAGCAGCGTCGCTCCCGGGGGAGGCAATCAGCCCCAGCATTTT; cdr3_aa: CASSVAPGGGNQPQHF
v_call: TRBV12-5; clone_size: NA; d_call: TRBD2; j_call: TRBJ2-7; cdr3_nt: TGTGCTAGTGGCCCTCTCACGGGAGGGATTGACGAGCAGTACTTC; cdr3_aa: CASGPLTGGIDEQYF
v_call: TRBV7-2; clone_size: NA; d_call: TRBD2; j_call: TRBJ2-1; cdr3_nt: TGTGCCAGCAGCTTACAAAGTAGCGGGCGTATCTATGAGCAGTTCTTC; cdr3_aa: CASSLQSSGRIYEQFF
v_call: TRBV3-1/TRBV3-2; clone_size: NA; d_call: NA; j_call: TRBJ1-2; cdr3_nt: TGTGCCAGCAGCCTTTGGATGGGCCACTATGGCTACACCTTC; cdr3_aa: CASSLWMGHYGYTF
v_call: TRBV6-2/TRBV6-3; clone_size: once; d_call: NA; j_call: TRBJ1-5; cdr3_nt: TGTGCCAGCAGTCTGGACAGTAGCAATCAGCCCCAGCATTTT; cdr3_aa: CASSLDSSNQPQHF
v_call: TRBV19; clone_size: few; d_call: TRBD1; j_call: TRBJ1-2; cdr3_nt: TGTGCCAGTAGTTCTTCTGACAGGGACGGCTACACCTTC; cdr3_aa: CASSSSDRDGYTF
v_call: TRBV28; clone_size: NA; d_call: TRBD1; j_call: TRBJ2-7; cdr3_nt: TGTGCCAGCAGTGCCCCTCGGACAGGGACCTACTCCTACGAGCAGTACTTC; cdr3_aa: CASSAPRTGTYSYEQYF
v_call: TRBV10-3; clone_size: NA; d_call: NA; j_call: TRBJ2-7; cdr3_nt: TGTGCCATCAGTGATTTGGCAATGGCGTACTTC; cdr3_aa: CAISDLAMAYF
v_call: TRBV29-1; clone_size: NA; d_call: NA; j_call: TRBJ1-2; cdr3_nt: TGCAGCGTGGCTACATCTTTCGGGGGCTACACCTTC; cdr3_aa: CSVATSFGGYTF
v_call: TRBV2; clone_size: once; d_call: NA; j_call: TRBJ2-4; cdr3_nt: TGTGCCAGCAGTAGCGAAGCCAAAAACATTCAGTACTTC; cdr3_aa: CASSSEAKNIQYF
v_call: TRBV7-2; clone_size: few; d_call: NA; j_call: TRBJ2-7; cdr3_nt: TGTGCCAGCAGCTTGACAGCAACCCCCTACGAGCAGTACTTC; cdr3_aa: CASSLTATPYEQYF
v_call: TRBV20-1; clone_size: NA; d_call: TRBD1; j_call: TRBJ1-1; cdr3_nt: TGCAGTGCTAGTGACAGGGCATGGAACACTGAAGCTTTCTTT; cdr3_aa: CSASDRAWNTEAFF
v_call: TRBV30; clone_size: once; d_call: NA; j_call: TRBJ2-7; cdr3_nt: TGTGCCTGGAGTGTCCACGCCGCGGGGTACGAGCAGTACTTC; cdr3_aa: CAWSVHAAGYEQYF
v_call: TRBV2; clone_size: NA; d_call: NA; j_call: TRBJ1-1; cdr3_nt: TGTGCCAGCAGATTCCTGGGGCAGGGGACTGAAGCTTTCTTT; cdr3_aa: CASRFLGQGTEAFF
v_call: TRBV5-6; clone_size: NA; d_call: NA; j_call: TRBJ2-7; cdr3_nt: TGTGCCAGCAGCTTGGTCGCGGGGTGGGGCGAGCAGTACTTC; cdr3_aa: CASSLVAGWGEQYF
v_call: TRBV7-9; clone_size: NA; d_call: TRBD1; j_call: TRBJ1-5; cdr3_nt: TGTGCCAGCAGCTTAGGAACAGGGGAGAGCCAGCCCCAGCATTTT; cdr3_aa: CASSLGTGESQPQHF
v_call: TRBV19; clone_size: once; d_call: NA; j_call: TRBJ1-2; cdr3_nt: TGTGCCAGTAGTATAGACCAGGGTCAAGCTAACTATGGCTACACCTTC; cdr3_aa: CASSIDQGQANYGYTF
v_call: TRBV27; clone_size: NA; d_call: TRBD2; j_call: TRBJ2-1; cdr3_nt: TGTGCCAGCAGTTTAAGAAGCGGGAACCTCCCCTCCAATGAGCAGTTCTTC; cdr3_aa: CASSLRSGNLPSNEQFF
v_call: TRBV15; clone_size: NA; d_call: TRBD1; j_call: TRBJ2-5; cdr3_nt: TGTGCCACCAGCACGCCTCGGGACAGGGAACAAGAGACCCAGTACTTC; cdr3_aa: CATSTPRDREQETQYF
v_call: TRBV7-2; clone_size: NA; d_call: TRBD2; j_call: TRBJ2-1; cdr3_nt: TGTGCCAGCAGCAGCGGGAGTAAAAGGTTCTTC; cdr3_aa: CASSSGSKRFF
v_call: TRBV4-3; clone_size: NA; d_call: NA; j_call: TRBJ2-1; cdr3_nt: TGCGCCAGCAGCCAAGTAGAGGGTTACAATGAGCAGTTCTTC; cdr3_aa: CASSQVEGYNEQFF
v_call: TRBV12-3/TRBV12-4; clone_size: NA; d_call: TRBD1; j_call: TRBJ2-5; cdr3_nt: TGTGCCAGCAGCCCAGGGGGAGAGACCCAGTACTTC; cdr3_aa: CASSPGGETQYF